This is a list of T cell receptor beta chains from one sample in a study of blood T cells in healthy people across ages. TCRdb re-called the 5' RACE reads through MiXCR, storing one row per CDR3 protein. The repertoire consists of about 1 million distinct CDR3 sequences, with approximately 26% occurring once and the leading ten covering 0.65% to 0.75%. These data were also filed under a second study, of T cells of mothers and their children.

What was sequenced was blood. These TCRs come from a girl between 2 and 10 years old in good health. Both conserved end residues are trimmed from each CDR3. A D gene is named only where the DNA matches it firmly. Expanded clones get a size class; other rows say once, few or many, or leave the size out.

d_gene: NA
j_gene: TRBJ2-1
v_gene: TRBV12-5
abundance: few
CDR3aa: ASGWDLTDNEQF

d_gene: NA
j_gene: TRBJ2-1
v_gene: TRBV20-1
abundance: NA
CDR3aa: SAQEGEQF

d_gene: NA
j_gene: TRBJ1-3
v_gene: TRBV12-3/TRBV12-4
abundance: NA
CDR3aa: ASSFGALSGNTIY

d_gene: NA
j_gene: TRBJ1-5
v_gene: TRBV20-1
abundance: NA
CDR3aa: SALGRGQPQH

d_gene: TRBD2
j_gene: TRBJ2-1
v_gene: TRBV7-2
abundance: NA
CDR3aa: ASNEPGTSGYNEQF

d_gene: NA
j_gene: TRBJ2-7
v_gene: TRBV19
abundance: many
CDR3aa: ASSSPGVSYEQY

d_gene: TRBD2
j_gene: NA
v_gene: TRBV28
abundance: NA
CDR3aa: ASSTRTSGSQETQY

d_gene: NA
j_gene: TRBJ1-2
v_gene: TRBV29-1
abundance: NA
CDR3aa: SVEDLTGQPYGYT

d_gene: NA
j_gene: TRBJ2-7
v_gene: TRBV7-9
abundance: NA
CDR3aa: ASSLEWNEQY

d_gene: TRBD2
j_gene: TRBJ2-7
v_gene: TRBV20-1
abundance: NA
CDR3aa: SAGGGLADSYEQY

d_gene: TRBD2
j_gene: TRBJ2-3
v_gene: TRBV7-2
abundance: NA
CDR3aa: ASSLIAGEGYTQY

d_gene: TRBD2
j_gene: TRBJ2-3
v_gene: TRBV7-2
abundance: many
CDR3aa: ASSLLAGVPDTQY

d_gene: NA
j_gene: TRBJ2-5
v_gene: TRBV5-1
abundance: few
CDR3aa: ASSSLPGGQETQY

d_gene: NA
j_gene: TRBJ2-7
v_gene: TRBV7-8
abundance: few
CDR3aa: ASSPRARVYEQY

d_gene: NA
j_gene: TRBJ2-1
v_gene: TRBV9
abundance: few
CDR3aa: ASSETGEDNEQF

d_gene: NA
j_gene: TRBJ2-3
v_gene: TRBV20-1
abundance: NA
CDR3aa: SARSPGARTDTQY

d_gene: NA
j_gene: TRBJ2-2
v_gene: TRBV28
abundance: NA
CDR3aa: ASSVYDTGELF

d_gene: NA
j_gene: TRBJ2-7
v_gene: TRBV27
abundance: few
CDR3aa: ASKGGLSYEQY

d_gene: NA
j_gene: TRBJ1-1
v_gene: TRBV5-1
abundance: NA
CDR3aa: ASSLRARDTEAF

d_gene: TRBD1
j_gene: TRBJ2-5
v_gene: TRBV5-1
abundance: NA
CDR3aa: ASSLHGDRGVSEQY

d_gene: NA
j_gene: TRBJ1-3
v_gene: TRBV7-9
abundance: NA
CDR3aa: ASRPKVANSGNTIY

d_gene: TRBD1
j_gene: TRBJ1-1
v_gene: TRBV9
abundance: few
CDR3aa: ASSAQGTVNAEAF